A selection of T cell receptor beta chains follows, all from one sample in a study of OX40 agonist ivuxolimab in advanced cancers. TCRdb's copy holds only in-frame clones and misses some; the assay was immunoSEQ multiplex PCR. The repertoire holds about 81,000 clones, with 88% as singletons. The starting material was CD4+ or CD8+ T cells sorted from blood, obtained in a trial of the OX40 agonist ivuxolimab. The receptors come from an adult with an advanced solid tumor such as melanoma, head and neck, liver or kidney cancer. Each CDR3 is given with its conserved first and last residue. The D gene is left open where the match is weak. Size tells how often a clone was seen (once, few, many) or the class of an expanded clone, and some rows leave it out.

v_call	clone_size	d_call	j_call	cdr3_nt	cdr3_aa
TRBV6-1	.	TRBD2	TRBJ2-5	TGTGCCAGCAGTGACTTTTGGACTAGCGGGGGCCTGTACCAAGAGACCCAGTACTTC	CASSDFWTSGGLYQETQYF
TRBV18	.	.	TRBJ2-2	TGTGCCAGCTCCCCCCCCCTGGGGGGGGCCCACACCGGGGAGCTGTTTTTT	CASSPPLGGAHTGELFF
TRBV18	.	.	TRBJ2-2	TGTGCCAGCTCACGAAGACAGGACCAGACCGGGGAGCTGTTTTTT	CASSRRQDQTGELFF
TRBV11-2	once	.	TRBJ1-4	TGTGCCAGCAGCTTACGGGACCGGGGGTATGAAAAACTGTTTTTT	CASSLRDRGYEKLFF
TRBV28	.	.	TRBJ1-4	TGTGCCAGCAGTGAGGGGGGCACTAATGAAAAACTGTTTTTT	CASSEGGTNEKLFF
TRBV5-4	.	.	TRBJ1-1	TGTGCCAGCAGCTCTCGTGACGAAGCTTTCTTT	CASSSRDEAFF
TRBV10-3	few	TRBD1	TRBJ2-3	TGTGCCATGGGTGTTGAGGGGGCTACTGAAGATACGCAGTATTTT	CAMGVEGATEDTQYF
TRBV5-1	.	TRBD2	TRBJ2-1	TGCGCCAGCAGCTTCTCGGGAGGGAACAATGAGCAGTTCTTC	CASSFSGGNNEQFF
TRBV15	.	.	TRBJ2-1	TGTGCCACCAGCAGTTTCCGGGTCTACAATGAGCAGTTCTTC	CATSSFRVYNEQFF
TRBV2	.	.	TRBJ2-7	TGTGCCAGCAGTGGAGATGCCTACGAGCAGTACTTC	CASSGDAYEQYF
TRBV9	.	TRBD2	TRBJ2-5	TGTGCCAGCAGCTCGGGACTAGCGGGGGTGGAGACCCAGTACTTC	CASSSGLAGVETQYF
TRBV5-1	.	.	TRBJ1-2	TGCGCCAGCAGCTTCGACTCAGACTATGGCTACACCTTC	CASSFDSDYGYTF
TRBV11-2	.	.	TRBJ1-5	TGTGCCAGCAGCTTAGCGCGGGGACTCGCAAATCAGCCCCAGCATTTT	CASSLARGLANQPQHF
TRBV7-2	.	.	TRBJ2-5	TGTGCCAGCAGCTTATCGGCAGTCCAAGAGACCCAGTACTTC	CASSLSAVQETQYF
TRBV28	.	.	TRBJ1-1	TGTGCCAGCAGTTTGGCCGGGGGGCAGGGTGAAGCTTTCTTT	CASSLAGGQGEAFF
TRBV30	.	.	TRBJ2-5	TGTGCCCCCGGTTTAAATCAAGAGACCCAGTACTTC	CAPGLNQETQYF
TRBV9	.	TRBD1	TRBJ2-5	TGTGCCAGCAGCCAGGGGGAGAAAGAGACCCAGTACTTC	CASSQGEKETQYF
TRBV2	few	.	TRBJ1-1	TGTGCCAGCAGTCTCAATTCGGACACAATGAACACTGAAGCTTTCTTT	CASSLNSDTMNTEAFF
TRBV6-6	.	TRBD1	TRBJ1-2	TGTGCCAGCAGTTACTTCGCCCGGGACAGGGGTGGAGGCTACACCTTC	CASSYFARDRGGGYTF
TRBV7-2	few	TRBD1	TRBJ1-4	TGTGCCAGCACCCCGACAGGGAATAATGAAAAACTGTTTTTT	CASTPTGNNEKLFF